A selection of T cell receptor beta chains follows, all from one sample in a study of shared clonotypes between healthy human individuals. Here immunoSEQ multiplex PCR was the method, and the copy in TCRdb shows in-frame clones only, minus some. This sample has about 2.1 million clones; over 85% occur once, and the top ten carry more than 1.5%. Sequencing used naive CD8+ T cells from PBMCs. The receptor set was obtained from a man aged 18 to 35 in good health. Some clones in this sample may be carry-over from other donors' samples. The CDR3 runs from the conserved cysteine through the conserved F or W. The order of the fields is CDR3 protein, V gene, J gene.

CDR3aa: CAITESGRYEQYF
v_gene: TRBV10-3
j_gene: TRBJ2-7

CDR3aa: CATSGRTGSSYEQYF
v_gene: TRBV15
j_gene: TRBJ2-7

CDR3aa: CASSVTRRGLPEAFF
v_gene: TRBV28
j_gene: TRBJ1-1

CDR3aa: CASSPTGLLDYGYTF
v_gene: TRBV7-9
j_gene: TRBJ1-2

CDR3aa: CAIRTGTVPISGANVLTF
v_gene: TRBV10-3
j_gene: TRBJ2-6

CDR3aa: CAISESPSGRNYEQYF
v_gene: TRBV10-3
j_gene: TRBJ2-7

CDR3aa: CASSQGTGLQYNEQFF
v_gene: TRBV4-3
j_gene: TRBJ2-1

CDR3aa: CASSLSVNEQFF
v_gene: TRBV7-9
j_gene: TRBJ2-1

CDR3aa: CSVVGANLNEQYF
v_gene: TRBV29-1
j_gene: TRBJ2-7

CDR3aa: CASSLQGMNTEAFF
v_gene: TRBV7-9
j_gene: TRBJ1-1

CDR3aa: CASSPIDRVHNEQFF
v_gene: TRBV7-9
j_gene: TRBJ2-1

CDR3aa: CASSLRVEAFF
v_gene: TRBV11-2
j_gene: TRBJ1-1

CDR3aa: CASSFRFHGYTF
v_gene: TRBV28
j_gene: TRBJ1-2

CDR3aa: CASSFGGEETQYF
v_gene: TRBV7-9
j_gene: TRBJ2-5

CDR3aa: CASRGTGTYEQYF
v_gene: TRBV28
j_gene: TRBJ2-7

CDR3aa: CASSVAGGQGAKDGYTF
v_gene: TRBV9
j_gene: TRBJ1-2

CDR3aa: CASSFPRDGQSYEQYF
v_gene: TRBV5-1
j_gene: TRBJ2-7

CDR3aa: CASSLDSGAVRSLGYTF
v_gene: TRBV5-1
j_gene: TRBJ1-2

CDR3aa: CASSTILQETQYF
v_gene: TRBV27
j_gene: TRBJ2-5

CDR3aa: CASSLLYLDRGSEQYF
v_gene: TRBV5-5
j_gene: TRBJ2-7

CDR3aa: CASSRTGAPQYEQFF
v_gene: TRBV14
j_gene: TRBJ2-1

CDR3aa: CASSTRMENEKLFF
v_gene: TRBV7-9
j_gene: TRBJ1-4

CDR3aa: CASSHPAYNEEQFF
v_gene: TRBV4-1
j_gene: TRBJ2-1

CDR3aa: CASSARTDSNQPQHF
v_gene: TRBV11-2
j_gene: TRBJ1-5

CDR3aa: CASSFSGEQYF
v_gene: TRBV7-8
j_gene: TRBJ2-7

CDR3aa: CASSRTRGESIEQYF
v_gene: TRBV7-3
j_gene: TRBJ2-7

CDR3aa: CASSLLGAGRNEQFF
v_gene: TRBV27
j_gene: TRBJ2-1

CDR3aa: CAISVDSFLSGYTF
v_gene: TRBV10-3
j_gene: TRBJ1-2

CDR3aa: CASSHDRDPNEQFF
v_gene: TRBV18
j_gene: TRBJ2-1

CDR3aa: CASSLAQRDDTDTQYF
v_gene: TRBV7-9
j_gene: TRBJ2-3

CDR3aa: CASSVDGGRIYEQYF
v_gene: TRBV9
j_gene: TRBJ2-7

CDR3aa: CASSYDRDGYTF
v_gene: TRBV7-9
j_gene: TRBJ1-2

CDR3aa: CASSVAGGGQPQHF
v_gene: TRBV9
j_gene: TRBJ1-5

CDR3aa: CASSQDGSQSSGNTIYF
v_gene: TRBV4-1
j_gene: TRBJ1-3

CDR3aa: CASGEFSYGYTF
v_gene: TRBV27
j_gene: TRBJ1-2

CDR3aa: CASSYSVTQYEQYF
v_gene: TRBV6-5
j_gene: TRBJ2-7

CDR3aa: CASSIVGASHEQYF
v_gene: TRBV19
j_gene: TRBJ2-7

CDR3aa: CASREVHEQFF
v_gene: TRBV2
j_gene: TRBJ2-1

CDR3aa: CASSPRGAKNIQYF
v_gene: TRBV28
j_gene: TRBJ2-4

CDR3aa: CASSYYEGDEKLFF
v_gene: TRBV7-9
j_gene: TRBJ1-4

CDR3aa: CASSSPYEQYF
v_gene: TRBV28
j_gene: TRBJ2-7

CDR3aa: CASSLFYTNTEAFF
v_gene: TRBV27
j_gene: TRBJ1-1

CDR3aa: CASSIGTSGSYEQYF
v_gene: TRBV19
j_gene: TRBJ2-7

CDR3aa: CASSLVVREGSHEQYF
v_gene: TRBV5-1
j_gene: TRBJ2-7

CDR3aa: CASSEAGGLETQYF
v_gene: TRBV2
j_gene: TRBJ2-5

CDR3aa: CASSPTLSPYEQYF
v_gene: TRBV7-9
j_gene: TRBJ2-7

CDR3aa: CAISTLGSQETQYF
v_gene: TRBV10-3
j_gene: TRBJ2-5

CDR3aa: CASSLGSGTPYEQYF
v_gene: TRBV7-8
j_gene: TRBJ2-7

CDR3aa: CASSLGLSRGYYEQYF
v_gene: TRBV13
j_gene: TRBJ2-7

CDR3aa: CASSPSGGTGNTGELFF
v_gene: TRBV4-3
j_gene: TRBJ2-2

CDR3aa: CASSVGQGDNQPQHF
v_gene: TRBV9
j_gene: TRBJ1-5

CDR3aa: CASSPHRRHNEQFF
v_gene: TRBV27
j_gene: TRBJ2-1

CDR3aa: CASSLVWGNEQYF
v_gene: TRBV7-9
j_gene: TRBJ2-7

CDR3aa: CASSLRAGSNNEQFF
v_gene: TRBV11-3
j_gene: TRBJ2-1